This T cell receptor beta chain was identified in a study of blood T cells in healthy people across ages. Study-level results: Higher diversity and more naive CD4+ cells were features of long-lived donors, compared to aged donors.

Concerning this clonotype: Its target is unknown.

V lost 4 bases, J lost 2 bases, and 9 bases lay in between. The CDR3 is 14 residues long. Germline lookup yields CDR1 SGDLS and CDR2 YYNGEE. Per sample, at least 6 micrograms of total RNA were extracted. A second roughly 6 to 11 cycle PCR used barcoded and J-beta primers. Through a template-switch adaptor with 12 random nucleotides, each cDNA molecule received a tag. There were at least 3 million CDR3-containing paired-end reads obtained from each sample. In TCRdb, the 5' RACE reads were re-called with MiXCR into one record per CDR3 protein. Counted here are 2 million or so distinct CDR3 sequences, less than 50% occurring once; the ten biggest clones make up more than 2%.

Material for sequencing was blood. This TCR derives from a middle-aged woman in good health. The genes are TRBV9 and TRBJ1-4; D not resolved. The CDR3 region is CASSSSWTNEKLFF. CDR3 DNA sequence: TGTGCCAGCAGCTCCTCTTGGACTAATGAAAAACTGTTTTTT.